A selection of T cell receptor beta chains follows, all from one sample in a study of T cell responses to AZD1222 COVID-19 vaccine. Profiling relied on immunoSEQ multiplex PCR, and the TCRdb table lists in-frame clones only, not all of them. The sample carries over 110,000 clones, roughly 90% recorded once. The sample consisted of peripheral blood, taken on day 0 of AZD1222 vaccination. These receptors all stem from an adult in good health. Both conserved end residues are part of each CDR3. The order of the fields is V gene, J gene, clone size, D gene, CDR3 DNA, CDR3 protein. A D gene is named only where the DNA matches it firmly. Only part of the rows carry a size: once, few, many, or a class if the clone is expanded.

TRBV27,TRBJ1-5,-,TRBD1,TGTGCCAGCAGTTTCTTCCGGGACAGGGAACATAGCAATCAGCCCCAGCATTTT,CASSFFRDREHSNQPQHF
TRBV27,TRBJ2-3,-,-,TGTGCCAGCAGTTTATCGCAGTTGCCCTTCACAGATACGCAGTATTTT,CASSLSQLPFTDTQYF
TRBV11-3,TRBJ2-7,-,TRBD2,TGTGCCAGCAGCTTCTGGGGACTAGCGGGAGGGTACGAGCAGTACTTC,CASSFWGLAGGYEQYF
TRBV7-2,TRBJ1-1,-,TRBD1,TGTGCCAGCAGCCCCCGGACAGGGGGTGAAGCTTTCTTT,CASSPRTGGEAFF
TRBV3-1/TRBV3-2,TRBJ2-4,-,-,TGTGCCAGCAGCCAAGTCCAAAGCCTCCGCAAAAACATTCAGTACTTC,CASSQVQSLRKNIQYF
TRBV12-3/TRBV12-4,TRBJ1-5,-,-,TGTGCCAGCAGTTTAGGGCAGCCCCAGCATTTT,CASSLGQPQHF
TRBV19,TRBJ2-7,-,TRBD1,TGTGCCAGTAGTATCTCCACAGGGGGCTACTACGAGCAGTACTTC,CASSISTGGYYEQYF
TRBV4-1,TRBJ1-5,-,-,TGCGCCAGCAGCCAAGATCAAGGGGTGGGACAGCCCCAGCATTTT,CASSQDQGVGQPQHF
TRBV28,TRBJ1-6,-,-,TGTGCCAGCAGCGTGGGGACGCTCCCCCTCCACTTT,CASSVGTLPLHF
TRBV11-1,TRBJ2-7,-,TRBD1,TGTGCCAGCAGCTTTTCGACAGGGGACACCTACGAGCAGTACTTC,CASSFSTGDTYEQYF
TRBV29-1,TRBJ2-1,-,TRBD2,TGCAGCGTTGAAGATCACCCTGGGACTAAGCAGTTCTTC,CSVEDHPGTKQFF
TRBV15,TRBJ2-1,-,-,TGTGCCACCAGCAGAGGGCTTTACAATGAGCAGTTCTTC,CATSRGLYNEQFF
TRBV6-2/TRBV6-3,TRBJ2-2,-,TRBD2,TGTGCCAGCAGTTACCTTTACCTAGCGGGAGACACCGGGGAGCTGTTTTTT,CASSYLYLAGDTGELFF
TRBV6-5,TRBJ2-7,-,-,TGTGCCAGCAGGAACTACGAGCAGTACTTC,CASRNYEQYF
TRBV3-1/TRBV3-2,TRBJ2-7,-,TRBD1,TGTGCCAGCAGCCCAGGGGGCCGTAGGAACGAGCAGTACTTC,CASSPGGRRNEQYF
TRBV5-1,TRBJ2-2,once,-,TGCGCCAGCAGCTTGGCCAGAGGAACCGGGGAGCTGTTTTTT,CASSLARGTGELFF
TRBV6-5,TRBJ1-1,-,-,TGTGCCAGCAGCCGGAACAGGAGGAGCACTGAAGCTTTCTTT,CASSRNRRSTEAFF
TRBV5-1,TRBJ2-7,few,-,TGCGCCAGCAGCTTGGCGGTCACCAGCTACGAGCAGTACTTC,CASSLAVTSYEQYF
TRBV29-1,TRBJ1-5,-,-,TGCAGCGTTGACAGGGACGGCCATAGCAATCAGCCCCAGCATTTT,CSVDRDGHSNQPQHF
TRBV2,TRBJ2-1,-,TRBD2,TGTGCCAGCAGTGAATTGAGACTAGCGGAGAATGAGCAGTTCTTC,CASSELRLAENEQFF
TRBV7-2,TRBJ1-2,-,-,TGTGCCAGCAGCGGTAGGACGGGCTATGGCTACACCTTC,CASSGRTGYGYTF
TRBV19,TRBJ2-5,-,-,TGTGCCAGTAGTATGGACGTCTCGGAGACCCAGTACTTC,CASSMDVSETQYF
TRBV7-2,TRBJ2-5,-,-,TGTGCCAGCAGCTTGCGGAGGGGGGAGACCCAGTACTTC,CASSLRRGETQYF
TRBV29-1,TRBJ1-6,-,-,TGCAGCGTAAGAGTCTCCTATAATTCACCCCTCCACTTT,CSVRVSYNSPLHF
TRBV7-3,TRBJ2-1,-,TRBD2,TGTGCCAGCAGCTTAATTGGGGCGCGGGGAGCGGGAGTCAGGGATGACAATGAGCAGTTCTTC,CASSLIGARGAGVRDDNEQFF
TRBV6-6,TRBJ2-7,-,-,TGTGCCAGCAGTTACGAGGTGGCCTACGAGCAGTACTTC,CASSYEVAYEQYF
TRBV11-2,TRBJ2-7,-,-,TGTGCCAGCAGCCTAACAGGGATGATCTACGAGCAGTACTTC,CASSLTGMIYEQYF
TRBV7-8,TRBJ1-2,-,-,TGTGCCAGCAGCTTGGGCAGCGGGGGCTACACCTTC,CASSLGSGGYTF
TRBV4-2,TRBJ1-5,-,-,TGTGCCAGCAGCCAGACCCTTAATCAGCCCCAGCATTTT,CASSQTLNQPQHF
TRBV7-2,TRBJ1-1,-,-,TGTGCCAGCAGCCTAAGAGGACAAGGCACTGAAGCTTTCTTT,CASSLRGQGTEAFF
TRBV7-2,TRBJ1-5,-,-,TGTGCCAGCAGCTTGGGACCCAATAGCAATCAGCCCCAGCATTTT,CASSLGPNSNQPQHF
TRBV11-3,TRBJ1-3,few,-,TGTGCCAGCAGCTTAGCGATCTCTGGAAACACCATATATTTT,CASSLAISGNTIYF
TRBV3-1/TRBV3-2,TRBJ1-1,few,TRBD1,TGTGCCAGCAGCCAAAACAGGGGGAACACTGAAGCTTTCTTT,CASSQNRGNTEAFF
TRBV7-3,TRBJ2-3,-,TRBD2,TGTGCCAGCAGCCAGGAGGTTAGCGGGAGTTTGGATACGCAGTATTTT,CASSQEVSGSLDTQYF
TRBV7-7,TRBJ1-3,-,-,TGTGCTAGCAGCTTGGAAGACAGGCCTGGAAACACCATATATTTT,CASSLEDRPGNTIYF
TRBV14,TRBJ2-1,-,TRBD2,TGTGCCAGCAGGCTGACTAGCGGGAGTCCGCCCCTATACAATGAGCAGTTCTTC,CASRLTSGSPPLYNEQFF
TRBV6-5,TRBJ2-5,-,-,TGTGCCAGCTGTCGAGGACGGGAGCTTAAAGAGACCCAGTACTTC,CASCRGRELKETQYF
TRBV5-1,TRBJ2-1,-,-,TGCGCCAGCAGCTTGGCTGGGAGACAGGTCTACAATGAGCAGTTCTTC,CASSLAGRQVYNEQFF
TRBV2,TRBJ2-7,-,-,TGTGCCAGCAGTGGAAAATCGGGAAACTACGAGCAGTACTTC,CASSGKSGNYEQYF
TRBV9,TRBJ2-2,-,-,TGTGCCAGCAGCTTGCCACCGTGGGCCGGGGAGCTGTTTTTT,CASSLPPWAGELFF
TRBV29-1,TRBJ2-1,-,-,TGCAGCGTTGAAGATATGGCAGGGTCCTACAATGAGCAGTTCTTC,CSVEDMAGSYNEQFF
TRBV24-1,TRBJ2-3,-,TRBD1,TGTGCCACCAGTGAGGACAGGCTGAGCACAGATACGCAGTATTTT,CATSEDRLSTDTQYF
TRBV5-1,TRBJ1-4,-,TRBD1,TGCGCCAGCAGCTTGGGCCCCCACAGGGGAAGCGAGGAAAAACTGTTTTTT,CASSLGPHRGSEEKLFF
TRBV28,TRBJ2-7,once,-,TGTGCCAGCAGTTTAGCGGGGGCGTCCTACGAGCAGTACTTC,CASSLAGASYEQYF
TRBV27,TRBJ2-1,-,TRBD1,TGTGCCACCAAATTCCGGGACAGGGAAGGTAGTGAGCAGTTCTTC,CATKFRDREGSEQFF
TRBV7-9,TRBJ1-1,-,-,TGTGCCAGCAGCTCCAGGTTTACTGAAGCTTTCTTT,CASSSRFTEAFF
TRBV14,TRBJ1-3,-,-,TGTGCCAGCAGTCACAAAGGGCGAAACACCATATATTTT,CASSHKGRNTIYF
TRBV23-1,TRBJ2-7,few,-,TGCGCCAGCAGTCAATCGGGGTCCGGGGGGACAGACACATCCTACGAGCAGTACTTC,CASSQSGSGGTDTSYEQYF
TRBV4-1,TRBJ1-2,once,-,TGCGCCAGCAGCCAAGTCGGACAGAAATATGGCTACACCTTC,CASSQVGQKYGYTF
TRBV7-9,TRBJ1-2,once,TRBD1,TGTGCCAGCAGCCTACAGGGGAACTATGGCTACACCTTC,CASSLQGNYGYTF
TRBV4-1,TRBJ1-2,-,-,TGCGCCAGCAGCCAAGGGGCAGGTCGGTATGGCTACACCTTC,CASSQGAGRYGYTF